This TCR beta chain was identified during a study of neoadjuvant anti-PD-1 for oral cavity cancer. Study-level background: Patients without progression got a fourth dose around day 43.

The CDR3 runs 15 residues. V trimming: 6 bases; J trimming: 4 bases; junction bases outside the gene matches: 9. The germline CDR1 and CDR2 sequences are MNHNS and SASEGT. These oral cavity squamous cell carcinomas were HPV-negative and locally advanced. Six replicates per PBMC sample, mostly from roughly 470 ng of genomic DNA. Sequencing was performed with immunoSEQ multiplex PCR; in TCRdb, only in-frame clones are kept and a portion is missing. The sample records about 7,500 clones, 75% being singletons. V gene TRBV6-1 combines with J gene TRBJ2-7; 10 bases are shared with TRBD1. This material consisted of PBMCs, taken before nivolumab (anti-PD-1) treatment. The TCR was taken from a person between 35 and 79 years old with oral cavity squamous cell carcinoma. The DNA of the CDR3 is TGTGCCAGCAGACTCGGACAGGGGGAAAGATACGAGCAGTACTTC. It specifies CASRLGQGERYEQYF.